The 26 T cell receptor beta chains presented below share a single source sample, sequenced in a study of blood T cells in healthy people across ages. The use of a sample-barcoded 5' primer and a J-beta primer mix characterized a second PCR of roughly 7 to 12 cycles. TCRdb called the 5' RACE reads again in MiXCR, with one record for every CDR3 protein. The sample yields 600,000 to 800,000 distinct CDR3 sequences, 21% seen once. The specimen was blood. These receptors all come from a man between 65 and 80 years old in good health.

This clonotype showed up many times. The chain joins TRBV5-1 to TRBJ1-2; the D gene is possibly TRBD1 (5 bases). Trimming removed 8 bases at V and 1 base at J, with 15 bases between. Germline CDR1 SGHRS, CDR2 YFSETQ. The CDR3 is made up of 14 amino acids. The CDR3 loop is CASSAGRDNYGYTF. The CDR3 nucleotides read TGCGCCAGTTCCGCGGGGCGGGATAACTATGGCTACACCTTC.

This chain links TRBV10-2 with TRBJ2-3; D perhaps matches TRBD2 (5 bases). The V and J ends lost 4 bases and 9 bases respectively, with 14 bases between them. The CDR3 covers 13 residues. In germline, CDR1 is WSHSY, CDR2 SAAADI. The CDR3 protein is CASSVLGPGTQYF. Here the CDR3 DNA reads TGCGCCAGCAGTGTACTAGGGCCCGGAACGCAGTATTTT.

Concerning this clonotype: One base away lies a much larger clone, so this may be a sequencing read error. V gene TRBV7-2 combines with J gene TRBJ2-5; D might be TRBD1 or TRBD2, each matching 6 bases. The CDR3 has 13 residues. V shed 10 bases and J shed 5 bases, with 17 bases lying between them. Per the germline V gene, CDR1 is SGHTA and CDR2 is FQGNSA. The chain's CDR3 is CANSSGARETQYF. In DNA, the CDR3 is TGTGCCAACAGTTCGGGGGCGCGGGAGACCCAGTACTTC.

This clonotype was seen a few times. V and J are TRBV20-1 and TRBJ2-1, with TRBD2 matching 10 bases. The J call may be in error: the DNA end matches TRBJ2-5 better. CDR3 length: 15 residues. Germline CDR1 is DFQATT and CDR2 is SNEGSKA (reference sequence). The CDR3 DNA follows: TGCAGTGCTAGAGATGGACTAGCGGCACAAGAGACCCAGTACTTC. Amino acid sequence: CSARDGLAAQETQYF.

The chain is built from TRBV7-2 and TRBJ2-5; D uncertain. Germline-derived CDR1 and CDR2 are SGHTA and FQGNSA. This CDR3 is built from 14 residues. The ends were cut back, 2 bases at V and 2 bases at J, with 9 bases in the middle. In DNA, the CDR3 is TGTGCCAGCAGCTTAAGGCACTTACAAGAGACCCAGTACTTC. Translation gives CASSLRHLQETQYF.

The chain employs TRBV12-3 or TRBV12-4 and TRBJ1-3; 9 nucleotides match TRBD1. The V and J ends lost 5 bases and 1 base, in that order; junction bases with no gene match: 15. The CDR3 loop spans 19 amino acids. This CDR3 is CASSLDRGGLLISGNTIYF. The CDR3 nucleotides are TGTGCCAGCAGTCTGGACAGGGGAGGCTTGTTAATTTCTGGAAACACCATATATTTT.

This rearrangement joins TRBV7-9 to TRBJ1-2; a weak D match, TRBD1 (5 bases). Germline V gene sequence: CDR1 SEHNR, CDR2 FQNEAQ (reference sequence). V shed 1 base and J shed 1 base, with 10 bases lying between them. This CDR3 has 15 residues. DNA of the CDR3: TGTGCCAGCAGCTTAGGGGACGAGATTAACTATGGCTACACCTTC. Protein sequence: CASSLGDEINYGYTF.

This clonotype was counted ten times or more. The chain combines TRBV28 with TRBJ2-5; D is possibly TRBD1 (5 bases). CDR1 and CDR2 (germline): MDHEN, SYDVKM. Deletions cut 5 bases from V and 5 bases from J, with 12 bases between. The CDR3 spans 13 residues. In nucleotides, the CDR3 is TGTGCCAGCAGTCACAGGTTTCGGGAGACCCAGTACTTC. Translated, it gives CASSHRFRETQYF. The entire variable domain, with the rest obtained from reference TRBV28 and TRBJ2-5, is as follows: DVKVTQSSRYLVKRTGEKVFLECVQDMDHENMFWYRQDPGLGLRLIYFSYDVKMKEKGDIPEGYSVSREKKERFSLILESASTNQTSMYLCASSHRFRETQYFGPGTRLLVL.

This clonotype was counted only a few times. The rearrangement uses TRBV7-2 and TRBJ2-3; D uncertain. Germline V gives CDR1 SGHTA, CDR2 FQGNSA. This CDR3 comprises 16 residues. V was shortened by 3 bases and J by 0 bases, with 13 bases between the two germline ends. CDR3 bases: TGTGCCAGCAGCTTTGAAGGGATTGGCAGCACAGATACGCAGTATTTT. This translates into CASSFEGIGSTDTQYF.

Only a few counts were recorded for this clonotype. The CDR3 sequence is CASSLGERTDTQYF. As DNA, the CDR3 is TGCGCCAGCAGCTTAGGAGAGAGAACAGATACGCAGTATTTT. This chain links TRBV5-1 with TRBJ2-3, with D uncertain. Germline CDR1 SGHRS, CDR2 YFSETQ. V lost 2 bases and J 3 bases, leaving 10 bases between the germline ends. The CDR3 totals 14 residues.

The chain recombines TRBV5-1 with TRBJ1-1, with a tentative D call TRBD1 (6 bases). The V gene's germline CDR1 is SGHRS and CDR2 YFSETQ. Trimming cost V 2 bases and J 5 bases, with 19 bases left between them. This CDR3 region has 16 residues. CDR3 coding DNA: TGCGCCAGCAGCTTCACCCCAGGGGAACGAAATACTGAAGCTTTCTTT. Translation gives CASSFTPGERNTEAFF.

This clonotype was recorded at least ten times. V and J are TRBV24-1 and TRBJ2-5, with D perhaps TRBD1 (6 bases). The J call may be mistaken, given a closer DNA end match to TRBJ2-1. Germline CDR1 and CDR2: KGHDR and SFDVKD. The CDR3 spans 13 residues. CDR3 bases: TGTGCCACCAGTGATACCAGGGGCAGTGAGCAGTTCTTC. Its translation: CATSDTRGSEQFF.

Many counts were recorded for this clonotype. V gene TRBV5-6 combines with J gene TRBJ2-2, with D uncertain. The germline V gene has CDR1 SGHDT and CDR2 YYEEEE. The CDR3 totals 14 residues. Trimming pared 4 bases from V and 2 bases from J, leaving 9 bases between. CDR3: CASSTILNTGELFF. As DNA, the CDR3 is TGTGCCAGCAGCACCATTCTTAACACCGGGGAGCTGTTTTTT.

This clonotype was picked up a small number of times. For the CDR3, the DNA is TGTGCCAGTAGTATCTCGTGGGGAAGCGCCCAAAACATTCAGTACTTC. Translation gives CASSISWGSAQNIQYF. The rearrangement uses TRBV19 and TRBJ2-4; D is uncertain. Germline CDR1 LNHDA, CDR2 SQIVND (reference sequence). V was trimmed by 3 bases and J by 5 bases, leaving 17 bases between them. The CDR3 is made up of 16 amino acids.

The rearrangement joins TRBV6-2 or TRBV6-3 to TRBJ2-7; unclear D gene. The CDR3 length is 13 residues. The germline V gene has CDR1 MNHEY and CDR2 SVGEGT. V lost 2 bases and J 3 bases, leaving 8 bases between the germline ends. CDR3 amino acids: CASSYAVGYEQYF. DNA of the CDR3: TGTGCCAGCAGTTACGCGGTCGGCTACGAGCAGTACTTC.

CDR3 amino acids: CASRGQGEQPQHF. The CDR3 region has the DNA TGTGCCAGTAGAGGACAGGGGGAACAGCCCCAGCATTTT. The chain uses TRBV19 and TRBJ1-5, with 10 bases that match TRBD1. The germline gives CDR1 LNHDA, CDR2 SQIVND (reference sequence). V was pared by 6 bases and J by 7 bases, with 3 bases of the junction left unmatched. This CDR3 is built from 13 residues.

The rearrangement joins TRBV7-3 to TRBJ2-3, with D tentatively TRBD1 (6 bases). This CDR3 has 17 residues. The germline V gene encodes CDR1 SGHTA and CDR2 FQGTGA. Trimming removed 0 bases from V and 6 bases from J, with 19 bases in between. DNA for the CDR3: TGTGCCAGCAGCTTAACGGGGGCGGGCCTCCGAGGGGATACGCAGTATTTT. Translation: CASSLTGAGLRGDTQYF.

In its sample, this clonotype was seen a few times. The chain couples TRBV4-3 to TRBJ2-7, with D maybe TRBD1 (5 bases). CDR3 length: 15 residues. Germline V gives CDR1 LGHNA, CDR2 YSLEER. V dropped 0 bases and J dropped 7 bases, with 16 bases sitting between them. The CDR3 here is CASSQDRTKGWEQYF. The DNA for the CDR3 is TGCGCCAGCAGCCAAGATAGGACAAAAGGTTGGGAGCAGTACTTC.

The table lists this clonotype with a count of one. The J gene is TRBJ2-6, the V gene TRBV24-1; TRBD1 agrees at 9 bases. The CDR3 loop spans 18 amino acids. The J segment lost 2 bases and the V segment lost 5 bases, leaving 9 bases of the junction unmatched. Germline CDR1 reads KGHDR; CDR2 reads SFDVKD. CDR3 in DNA: TGTGCCACCAGTGGCTTCCCGGGACAGGGCCCTGGGGCCAACGTCCTGACTTTC. It yields the protein CATSGFPGQGPGANVLTF.

This clonotype was seen repeatedly, ten times or more. V and J are TRBV12-3 or TRBV12-4 and TRBJ1-1; D gene ambiguous. The CDR3 has 13 residues. Trimming removed 1 base from V and 2 bases from J, with 5 bases in between. In DNA, the CDR3 is TGTGCCAGCAGTTTAGGGGTTAACACTGAAGCTTTCTTT. Translating gives CASSLGVNTEAFF.

The chain uses TRBV25-1 and TRBJ2-7; 9 nucleotides match TRBD2. CDR1 is MGHDK and CDR2 is SYGVNS in the germline V gene. This CDR3 contains 15 residues. J was trimmed by 1 base and V by 3 bases; bases with no gene match: 4. The CDR3, as DNA: TGTGCCAGCAGTGAGGGTAGCGGGAGTTCCTACGAGCAGTACTTC. Its translation: CASSEGSGSSYEQYF.

J is TRBJ1-1 and V is TRBV4-1, with 10 bases matching TRBD1. Unmatched junction bases numbered 6, after V lost 4 bases and J lost 7 bases. Germline-derived CDR1 and CDR2 are MGHRA and YSYEKL. There are 14 residues in the CDR3. The chain's CDR3 is CASSLDRGRVEAFF. The CDR3 DNA reads TGCGCCAGCAGCCTAGACAGGGGGCGGGTTGAAGCTTTCTTT.

For this clonotype: A much larger clone lies one base from this, so it may be a read error. This is likely a read error, given that the CDR3 carries no conserved phenylalanine or tryptophan at its end. CDR3 bases: TGTGCCAGCAGTTTCGGGATGGGCGTCCACGAGCAGTACCTC. Translated, it gives CASSFGMGVHEQYL. This sequence joins TRBV6-6 and TRBJ2-7, with D possibly TRBD2 on 5 matching bases. Trimming took off 4 bases at V and 5 bases at J, with 15 bases between the two ends. The CDR3 has 14 amino acids. CDR1 and CDR2 (germline): MNHNY, SVGAGI (reference sequence).

This clonotype was counted a few times. The CDR3 DNA is TGCAGTGCTAGAGATTGGGCAGGGCCGTATGGCTACACCTTC. Protein sequence: CSARDWAGPYGYTF. The rearrangement uses TRBV20-1 and TRBJ1-2; D may be TRBD1 (5 bases). V lost 0 bases and J 5 bases, leaving 13 bases between the germline ends. This CDR3 region has 14 residues. The V gene's germline CDR1 is DFQATT and CDR2 SNEGSKA (reference sequence).

This clonotype has a count of ten or more. V gene TRBV29-1 combines with J gene TRBJ1-1; 7 bases are shared with TRBD1. J was trimmed by 2 bases and V by 3 bases; bases with no gene match: 12. The CDR3 totals 16 residues. Per the germline V gene, CDR1 is SQVTM and CDR2 is ANQGSEA. The CDR3, as DNA: TGCAGCGTTGACTGGGCAGGGGGAGGGATTAACACTGAAGCTTTCTTT. This sequence encodes CSVDWAGGGINTEAFF.

There are a few counts of this clonotype. This CDR3 is CSVGTGAGELFF. Written as DNA, the CDR3 is TGCAGCGTTGGAACAGGGGCCGGGGAGCTGTTTTTT. This sequence joins TRBV29-1 and TRBJ2-2; 7 bases match TRBD1. This CDR3 contains 12 residues. Germline CDR1 SQVTM, CDR2 ANQGSEA. After removal of 4 bases from V and 6 bases from J, the junction contained 2 bases not matched to a gene.